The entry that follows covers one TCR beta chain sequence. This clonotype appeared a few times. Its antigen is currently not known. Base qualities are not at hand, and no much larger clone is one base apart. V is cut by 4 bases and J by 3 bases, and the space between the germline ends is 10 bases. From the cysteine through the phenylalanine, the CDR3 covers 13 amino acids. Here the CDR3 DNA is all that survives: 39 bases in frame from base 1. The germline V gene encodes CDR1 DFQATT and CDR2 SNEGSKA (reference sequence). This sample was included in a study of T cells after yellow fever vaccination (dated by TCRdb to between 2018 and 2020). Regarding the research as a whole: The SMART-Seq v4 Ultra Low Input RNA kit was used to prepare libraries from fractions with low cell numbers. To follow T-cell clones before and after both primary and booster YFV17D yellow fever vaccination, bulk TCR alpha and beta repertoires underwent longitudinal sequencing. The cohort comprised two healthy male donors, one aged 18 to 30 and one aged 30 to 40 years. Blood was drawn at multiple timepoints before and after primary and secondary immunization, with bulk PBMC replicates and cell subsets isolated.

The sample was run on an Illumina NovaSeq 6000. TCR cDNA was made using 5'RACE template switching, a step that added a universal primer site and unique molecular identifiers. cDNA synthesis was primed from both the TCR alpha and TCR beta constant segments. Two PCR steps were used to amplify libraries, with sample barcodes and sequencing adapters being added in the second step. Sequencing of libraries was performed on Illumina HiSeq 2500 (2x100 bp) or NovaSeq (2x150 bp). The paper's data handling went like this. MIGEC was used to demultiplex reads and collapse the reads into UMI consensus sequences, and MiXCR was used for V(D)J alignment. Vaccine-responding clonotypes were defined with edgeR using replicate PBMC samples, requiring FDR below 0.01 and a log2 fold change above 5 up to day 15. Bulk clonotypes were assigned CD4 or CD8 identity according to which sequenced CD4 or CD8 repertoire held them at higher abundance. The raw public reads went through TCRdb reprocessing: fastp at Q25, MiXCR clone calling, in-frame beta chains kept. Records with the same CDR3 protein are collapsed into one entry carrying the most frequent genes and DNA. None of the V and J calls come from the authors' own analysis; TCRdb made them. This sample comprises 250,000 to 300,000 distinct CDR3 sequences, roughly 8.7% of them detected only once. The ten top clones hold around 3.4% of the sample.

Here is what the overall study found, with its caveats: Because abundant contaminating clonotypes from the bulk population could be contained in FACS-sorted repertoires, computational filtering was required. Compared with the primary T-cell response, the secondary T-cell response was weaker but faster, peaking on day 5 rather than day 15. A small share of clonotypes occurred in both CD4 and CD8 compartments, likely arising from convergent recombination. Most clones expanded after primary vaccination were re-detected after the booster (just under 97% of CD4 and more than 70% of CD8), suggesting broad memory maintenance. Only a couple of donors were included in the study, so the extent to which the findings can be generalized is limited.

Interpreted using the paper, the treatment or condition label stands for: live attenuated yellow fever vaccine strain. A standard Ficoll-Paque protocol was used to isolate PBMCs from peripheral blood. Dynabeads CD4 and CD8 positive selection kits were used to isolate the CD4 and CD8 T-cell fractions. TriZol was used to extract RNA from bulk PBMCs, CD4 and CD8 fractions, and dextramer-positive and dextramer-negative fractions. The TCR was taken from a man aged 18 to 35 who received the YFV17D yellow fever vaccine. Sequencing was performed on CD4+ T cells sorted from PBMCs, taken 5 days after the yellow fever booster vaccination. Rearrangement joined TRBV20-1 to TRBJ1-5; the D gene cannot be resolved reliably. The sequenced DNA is TGCAGTGCTATGAGCAGGCTCAATCAGCCCCAGCATTTT. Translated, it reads CSAMSRLNQPQHF.